These T cell receptor beta chains were read from a single sample in a study of blood T cell repertoires in COVID-19. Libraries were prepared by immunoSEQ multiplex PCR; TCRdb keeps only in-frame clonotypes and omits some of them. Of fewer than 150,000 clones detected, almost 85% appear once; the ten largest clones hold roughly 12%. Sequencing was done on a sample of peripheral blood. These receptors were obtained from a human donor in a cohort sampled during active COVID-19. Both conserved end residues are part of each CDR3. Fields, in order: CDR3 length, V gene, D gene, clone size, J gene, CDR3 protein, CDR3 DNA. A D gene is named only where the DNA matches it firmly. For some rows the clone size is stated as once, few or many, or as a class when expanded; others skip it.

14	TRBV7-2	TRBD1	NA	TRBJ1-1	CASSPDRDRTEAFF	TGTGCCAGCAGCCCAGACAGGGATAGGACTGAAGCTTTCTTT
13	TRBV10-1	NA	few	TRBJ1-1	CASSGQLATEAFF	TGCGCCAGCAGTGGACAGTTAGCCACTGAAGCTTTCTTT
12	TRBV2	TRBD1	NA	TRBJ1-1	CASSADRDEAFF	TGTGCCAGCAGTGCCGACAGGGATGAAGCTTTCTTT
17	TRBV27	TRBD2	NA	TRBJ2-7	CASSFSISSGGPYEQYF	TGTGCCAGCAGTTTTTCCATCTCTAGCGGGGGACCTTACGAGCAGTACTTC
13	TRBV11-2	NA	NA	TRBJ1-1	CASSLAGDVSAFF	TGTGCCAGCAGCCTAGCCGGGGATGTATCGGCTTTCTTT
15	TRBV6-2/TRBV6-3	TRBD2	NA	TRBJ2-3	CASSTSGGVHNTQYF	TGTGCCAGCAGTACTAGCGGGGGGGTTCACAATACGCAGTATTTT
15	TRBV4-1	NA	few	TRBJ1-5	CASSQVSVGNQPQHF	TGCGCCAGCAGCCAAGTGAGTGTGGGCAATCAGCCCCAGCATTTT
14	TRBV5-1	NA	NA	TRBJ1-6	CASSNGKTESPLHF	TGCGCCAGCAGCAATGGAAAGACAGAATCACCCCTCCACTTT
14	TRBV4-1	NA	once	TRBJ1-2	CASSQRTWGGGYTF	TGCGCCAGCAGCCAAAGGACTTGGGGAGGCGGCTACACCTTC
13	TRBV18	NA	NA	TRBJ1-2	CASSDRENYGYTF	TGTGCCAGCTCCGACCGGGAGAACTATGGCTACACCTTC
16	TRBV9	TRBD1	NA	TRBJ1-4	CASSPRDRGDIEKLFF	TGTGCCAGCAGCCCGCGGGACAGGGGGGATATTGAAAAACTGTTTTTT
13	TRBV27	TRBD1	NA	TRBJ2-7	CASKPGQGGEQHF	TGTGCCAGCAAACCGGGACAGGGGGGCGAGCAGCACTTC
15	TRBV4-1	TRBD1	NA	TRBJ1-2	CASSQDDRGTYGYTF	TGCGCCAGCAGCCAGGATGACAGGGGAACTTATGGCTACACCTTC
17	TRBV5-4	TRBD1	NA	TRBJ1-4	CASSLYGTGGANEKLFF	TGTGCCAGCAGCTTGTACGGGACAGGGGGCGCAAATGAAAAACTGTTTTTT
16	TRBV6-1	TRBD1	NA	TRBJ2-7	CASSANPGQGSYEQYF	TGTGCCAGCAGTGCGAACCCGGGACAGGGTTCCTACGAGCAGTACTTC
14	TRBV7-8	TRBD1	NA	TRBJ1-2	CASSLGGQGHGYTF	TGTGCCAGCAGCTTAGGAGGACAGGGTCATGGCTACACCTTC
12	TRBV5-1	NA	few	TRBJ2-7	CASSLAGHEQYF	TGCGCCAGCAGCTTGGCAGGCCACGAGCAGTACTTC
14	TRBV3-1/TRBV3-2	TRBD1	NA	TRBJ1-4	CASSRNRGPEKLFF	TGTGCCAGCAGCCGCAACAGGGGCCCTGAAAAACTGTTTTTT
11	TRBV20-1	NA	NA	TRBJ1-1	CSVGQNTEAFF	TGCAGTGTAGGACAGAACACTGAAGCTTTCTTT
13	TRBV12-1	NA	NA	TRBJ1-2	CASNRPLRWGYTF	TGTGCCAGCAACAGGCCACTTCGTTGGGGCTACACCTTC
16	TRBV5-1	NA	NA	TRBJ2-5	CASSLGPGVGQETQYF	TGCGCCAGCAGCTTGGGGCCAGGGGTGGGGCAAGAGACCCAGTACTTC
17	TRBV5-1	TRBD1	NA	TRBJ2-6	CASSLGSGGSGANVLTF	TGCGCCAGCAGCCTGGGTTCAGGGGGATCTGGGGCCAACGTCCTGACTTTC
15	TRBV7-2	NA	NA	TRBJ2-1	CASSLEPSSYNEQFF	TGTGCCAGCAGCTTAGAGCCAAGCTCCTACAATGAGCAGTTCTTC
11	TRBV20-1	TRBD1	NA	TRBJ1-2	CSAREQGVEAF	TGCAGTGCTAGGGAACAGGGGGTCGAGGCCTTC
15	TRBV9	NA	once	TRBJ2-3	CASSVGGLPGDTQYF	TGTGCCAGCAGCGTAGGAGGTCTGCCGGGAGATACGCAGTATTTT
15	TRBV5-1	TRBD2	NA	TRBJ2-2	CASSTGLAGVGELFF	TGCGCCAGCTCTACGGGGCTAGCGGGGGTCGGGGAGCTGTTTTTT
14	TRBV6-5	TRBD1	few	TRBJ1-5	CASSPRTGNQPQHF	TGTGCCAGCAGTCCCCGGACAGGTAATCAGCCCCAGCATTTT
15	TRBV18	NA	few	TRBJ1-5	CASSFGLENNQPQHF	TGTGCCAGCTCATTCGGATTGGAGAACAATCAGCCCCAGCATTTT
15	TRBV3-1/TRBV3-2	TRBD1	NA	TRBJ2-7	CASSPRTGETYEQYF	TGTGCCAGCAGCCCCCGGACAGGGGAAACCTACGAGCAGTACTTC
14	TRBV6-5	NA	many	TRBJ1-1	CASSFDRRVGEAFF	TGTGCCAGCAGTTTCGATCGTCGGGTTGGTGAAGCTTTCTTT
13	TRBV19	NA	NA	TRBJ2-1	CASSISVQGEQFF	TGTGCCAGTAGTATTTCTGTTCAGGGTGAGCAGTTCTTC
11	TRBV20-1	NA	NA	TRBJ2-7	CSVGDSYEQYF	TGCAGTGTAGGGGATTCCTACGAGCAGTACTTC
13	TRBV7-9	NA	NA	TRBJ2-7	CASSPDGAYEQYF	TGTGCCAGCAGCCCCGACGGGGCCTACGAGCAGTACTTC
12	TRBV28	NA	NA	TRBJ1-2	CASRTGIYGYTF	TGTGCCAGCAGAACAGGGATTTATGGCTACACCTTC
14	TRBV19	NA	NA	TRBJ1-1	CASSIDTVNTEAFF	TGTGCCAGTAGTATAGATACAGTGAACACTGAAGCTTTCTTT
16	TRBV6-2/TRBV6-3	NA	once	TRBJ2-7	CASSRTSHELSYEQYF	TGTGCCAGCAGCAGGACAAGCCACGAGCTATCCTACGAGCAGTACTTC
15	TRBV3-1/TRBV3-2	NA	NA	TRBJ2-7	CASSQEARLSYEQYF	TGTGCCAGCAGCCAAGAGGCCAGGTTGTCGTACGAGCAGTACTTC
13	TRBV7-9	NA	NA	TRBJ2-5	CASSPSGVGTQYF	TGTGCCAGCAGCCCAAGCGGCGTAGGGACCCAGTACTTC
14	TRBV18	TRBD1	NA	TRBJ2-7	CASSSTGGTYEQYF	TGTGCCAGCTCATCGACAGGGGGCACGTACGAGCAGTACTTC
16	TRBV7-8	NA	few	TRBJ2-7	CASSLRFTGMTYEQYF	TGTGCCAGCAGCCTAAGGTTTACGGGGATGACCTACGAGCAGTACTTC
14	TRBV27	NA	NA	TRBJ1-6	CASSLELYNSPLHF	TGTGCCAGCAGTTTAGAGCTGTATAATTCACCCCTCCACTTT
15	TRBV6-1	NA	NA	TRBJ1-2	CASSEPPGKNYGYTF	TGTGCCAGCAGTGAACCGCCAGGAAAGAACTATGGCTACACCTTC
17	TRBV6-2/TRBV6-3	TRBD2	NA	TRBJ2-3	CASSSLTAGGRSDTQYF	TGTGCCAGCAGCTCTCTCACAGCGGGGGGGAGGTCAGATACGCAGTATTTT
16	TRBV3-1/TRBV3-2	NA	NA	TRBJ2-7	CASSQEPGLVRYEQYF	TGTGCCAGCAGCCAAGAACCAGGGCTGGTAAGGTACGAGCAGTACTTC
11	TRBV6-5	NA	NA	TRBJ1-2	CASTYNYGYTF	TGTGCCAGCACCTATAACTATGGCTACACCTTC
16	TRBV5-1	NA	NA	TRBJ2-2	CASSLAAGVDTGELFF	TGCGCCAGCAGCTTGGCCGCCGGGGTGGACACCGGGGAGCTGTTTTTT
16	TRBV7-7	TRBD2	few	TRBJ2-1	CASSPRLADSYNEQFF	TGTGCTAGCAGCCCCCGACTAGCGGATTCCTACAATGAGCAGTTCTTC
17	TRBV4-1	TRBD2	NA	TRBJ2-7	CASSPQVASGGSYEQYF	TGCGCCAGCAGCCCCCAGGTGGCTAGCGGGGGTTCCTACGAGCAGTACTTC
16	TRBV7-2	TRBD2	NA	TRBJ2-3	CASSSPGAGDTDTQYF	TGTGCCAGCAGCTCCCCCGGCGCGGGGGACACAGATACGCAGTATTTT
16	TRBV18	TRBD1	once	TRBJ2-7	CASSPISTGASYEQYF	TGTGCCAGCTCACCAATCTCGACAGGGGCTAGCTACGAGCAGTACTTC
12	TRBV5-1	NA	NA	TRBJ1-1	CASSTDMARAFF	TGCGCCAGCAGCACCGACATGGCCAGGGCTTTCTTT
14	TRBV5-6	TRBD1	NA	TRBJ1-3	CASSPGTGRNTIYF	TGTGCCAGCAGCCCGGGGACAGGGAGAAACACCATATATTTT
15	TRBV5-5	TRBD1	NA	TRBJ2-7	CASSSPDRGGYEQYF	TGTGCCAGCAGCTCCCCGGACAGGGGTGGCTACGAGCAGTACTTC
12	TRBV5-4	NA	NA	TRBJ2-2	CASSLSGRELFF	TGTGCCAGCAGCTTGAGTGGGCGGGAGCTGTTTTTT
13	TRBV18	NA	many	TRBJ1-2	CASSPGLESGYTF	TGTGCCAGCTCACCAGGGCTCGAAAGTGGCTACACCTTC
13	TRBV6-4	NA	NA	TRBJ2-5	CASPRLSQETQYF	TGTGCCAGCCCAAGACTCTCGCAAGAGACCCAGTACTTC
11	TRBV3-1/TRBV3-2	NA	NA	TRBJ2-7	CASSPGREQYF	TGTGCCAGCAGCCCAGGGCGCGAGCAGTACTTC
14	TRBV25-1	TRBD1	NA	TRBJ1-1	CASSPTGMNTEAFF	TGTGCCAGCAGCCCGACAGGGATGAACACTGAAGCTTTCTTT
16	TRBV19	TRBD1	NA	TRBJ1-1	CASSLLSDRTNTEAFF	TGTGCCAGTAGTCTGCTCTCGGACAGGACGAACACTGAAGCTTTCTTT